These 16 T cell receptor beta chains came from one sample sequenced in a study of blood T cells in healthy people across ages. Using a J-beta primer mix together with a sample-barcoded 5' primer, a second PCR was run for roughly 6 to 12 cycles. TCRdb reprocessed the 5' RACE reads with MiXCR, giving one entry per CDR3 protein. The sample includes around 800,000 distinct CDR3 sequences, around 45% of them seen just once. Sequences were obtained from blood. These receptor sequences come from a man aged 55-75 years in good health.

This clonotype was detected a few times. This chain connects TRBV4-1 to TRBJ1-6, with D possibly TRBD1 on 5 matching bases. V dropped 2 bases and J dropped 7 bases, with 9 bases sitting between them. The CDR3 runs to 14 residues. CDR1 is MGHRA and CDR2 is YSYEKL in the germline V gene. The CDR3 sequence is CASSQLQENSPLHF. Written as DNA, the CDR3 is TGCGCCAGCAGCCAACTACAGGAGAATTCACCCCTCCACTTT.

The rearrangement uses TRBV14 and TRBJ2-1; 9 bases line up with TRBD1. Germline CDR1 is SGHDN and CDR2 is FVKESK. The CDR3 is made up of 18 amino acids. With 4 bases clipped from V and 1 base from J, the junction kept 11 bases outside the gene matches. The CDR3 loop is CASSPLEGTGPSYNEQFF. For the CDR3, the DNA is TGTGCCAGCAGCCCCCTGGAGGGGACAGGGCCGTCCTACAATGAGCAGTTCTTC.

This clonotype was observed a handful of times. The chain links TRBV7-2 to TRBJ2-1; 15 bases align to TRBD2. The CDR3 contains 18 residues. With 4 bases clipped from V and 1 base from J, the junction kept 5 bases outside the gene matches. CDR1 and CDR2 from the germline V gene are SGHTA and FQGNSA. The CDR3 sequence is CASSSGTSGGRSYNEQFF. In nucleotides, the CDR3 is TGTGCCAGCAGCTCAGGGACTAGCGGGGGGAGGTCCTACAATGAGCAGTTCTTC.

The V call is TRBV20-1, the J call TRBJ2-4; no firm D call. The J call may not be correct, given that the DNA end is closer to TRBJ2-7. CDR1 and CDR2 (germline): DFQATT, SNEGSKA (reference sequence). CDR3 length: 15 amino acids. As DNA, the CDR3 is TGCAGTGCTGCCCCCTCCATCAATTCTCCTTACGAGCAGTACTTC. Translating gives CSAAPSINSPYEQYF.

The V and J genes are TRBV4-3 and TRBJ2-5; TRBD2 agrees at 9 bases. Trimming removed 4 bases from V and 2 bases from J; junction bases left unmatched: 5. The length of the CDR3 is 15 residues. Germline V gives CDR1 LGHNA, CDR2 YSLEER. CDR3 sequence: CASSRGTSSQETQYF. The CDR3, as DNA: TGCGCCAGCAGCCGAGGGACTAGCAGTCAAGAGACCCAGTACTTC.

This clonotype was seen a handful of times. The V and J genes are TRBV12-3 or TRBV12-4 and TRBJ2-3; possibly TRBD1 or TRBD2 for D (5 bases each). Trimming shortened V by 5 bases and J by 2 bases, and 17 bases separated the two germline ends. This CDR3 contains 16 residues. The CDR3 is CASSPGTLELTDTQYF. The CDR3 nucleotides read TGTGCCAGCAGTCCGGGGACGCTTGAACTCACAGATACGCAGTATTTT.

In its sample, this clonotype was seen a few times. The V call is TRBV2, the J call TRBJ2-5, with 7 bases identical to TRBD2. This CDR3 has 15 amino acids. Germline CDR1 is SNHLY and CDR2 is FYNNEI. The V gene end was trimmed by 7 bases and the J gene end by 1 base; junction bases not matched to a gene: 9. In nucleotides, the CDR3 is TGTGCCAGCACCGAACGACTAGCCTTCCAAGAGACCCAGTACTTC. Encoded protein: CASTERLAFQETQYF.

The chain couples TRBV9 to TRBJ2-5; D is unresolved. The J call may be faulty, since TRBJ2-7 better matches the DNA end. There are 16 residues in the CDR3. Germline assignment: CDR1 SGDLS and CDR2 YYNGEE. The CDR3 sequence: CASSEGERTGSYEQYF. In DNA form, the CDR3 reads TGTGCCAGCAGCGAAGGTGAGAGGACGGGCTCCTACGAGCAGTACTTC.

The table lists this clonotype with a few counts. The V and J genes are TRBV7-2 and TRBJ2-1; D not resolved. This CDR3 spans 12 amino acids. Per the germline V gene, CDR1 is SGHTA and CDR2 is FQGNSA. V was trimmed by 1 base and J by 10 bases, leaving 8 bases between them. The CDR3 sequence: CASSLVTFEQFF. The DNA for the CDR3 is TGTGCCAGCAGCTTAGTGACTTTCGAGCAGTTCTTC.

This chain joins TRBV7-7 and TRBJ2-5, with 12 positions matching TRBD2. J gave up 5 bases and V 5 bases, and 6 bases lay outside the gene matches. CDR3 size: 15 residues. Germline V CDR1 and CDR2: SSHAT, FNYEAQ (reference sequence). The CDR3 bases are TGTGCCAGCAGCGACGGACTAGCGGGGTTGGAGACCCAGTACTTC. Residues: CASSDGLAGLETQYF.

This chain uses TRBV7-9 with TRBJ2-1; possible D gene TRBD1, 6 bases. CDR1 is SEHNR, CDR2 FQNEAQ, per germline (reference sequence). This CDR3 contains 14 residues. V shed 1 base and J shed 7 bases, with 11 bases lying between them. This chain's CDR3 is CASSLVQGKNEQFF. The DNA for the CDR3 is TGTGCCAGCAGCTTAGTCCAGGGGAAGAATGAGCAGTTCTTC. The variable domain in full, completed from reference TRBV7-9 and TRBJ2-1, reads DTGVSQNPRHKITKRGQNVTFRCDPISEHNRLYWYRQTLGQGPEFLTYFQNEAQLEKSRLLSDRFSAERPKGSFSTLEIQRTEQGDSAMYLCASSLVQGKNEQFFGPGTRLTVL.

This rearrangement joins TRBV29-1 to TRBJ1-2; TRBD1 aligns across 11 bases. Germline lookup yields CDR1 SQVTM and CDR2 ANQGSEA. The CDR3 has 15 amino acids. The junction had 5 bases not matched to a gene; V was cut back by 1 base and J by 4 bases. In nucleotides, the CDR3 is TGCAGCGTTGAAGGGCTGGGACAGGGGGTCTATGGCTACACCTTC. Residues: CSVEGLGQGVYGYTF.

This rearrangement joins TRBV28 to TRBJ2-3, with 14 positions matching TRBD2. Looked up from germline, CDR1 is MDHEN and CDR2 is SYDVKM. The CDR3 loop spans 17 amino acids. The CDR3 DNA reads TGTGCTTGCGTCCCTGGACTAGCGGGGGGTCTCACAGATACGCAGTATTTT. Amino acid sequence: CACVPGLAGGLTDTQYF.

The gene calls are TRBV6-2 or TRBV6-3 and TRBJ1-5, with 9 nucleotides matching TRBD1. The junction had 5 bases not matched to a gene; V was cut back by 7 bases and J by 4 bases. The CDR3 is 14 residues long. The V gene's germline CDR1 is MNHEY and CDR2 SVGEGT. CDR3 DNA sequence: TGTGCCAGCATGACAGGGGGAAGTAATCAGCCCCAGCATTTT. Protein: CASMTGGSNQPQHF.

This clonotype was recorded a few times. The chain has TRBV5-5 and TRBJ1-2; TRBD1 aligns across 12 bases. Trimming removed 5 bases from V and 4 bases from J; junction bases left unmatched: 9. Looked up from germline, CDR1 is SGHKS and CDR2 is YYEKEE (reference sequence). The CDR3 contains 16 residues. The CDR3 loop reads CASSRSGTGGGYGYTF. The CDR3 region has the DNA TGTGCCAGCAGTCGATCCGGGACAGGGGGCGGCTATGGCTACACCTTC.

This clonotype has a single count. The chain links TRBV20-1 to TRBJ1-4, with TRBD1 matching 9 bases. CDR1 DFQATT and CDR2 SNEGSKA come from the germline V gene (reference sequence). After removal of 3 bases from V and 3 bases from J, the junction contained 2 bases not matched to a gene. The CDR3 is 14 residues long. The CDR3 DNA reads TGCAGTGCTAGGGACAGGGGATCTAATGAAAAACTGTTTTTT. Translating it yields CSARDRGSNEKLFF.